These 27 T cell receptor beta chains were sequenced from one sample in a study of blood T cell repertoires in COVID-19. Assay: immunoSEQ multiplex PCR; the TCRdb copy retains only in-frame clones and omits some. The table includes 130,000 or so clones, less than 90% detected once. The sample was PBMCs or T cells enriched from blood (not recorded which). These TCRs come from a woman under 40 who had recovered from COVID-19.

This clone was observed a few times. The genes are TRBV7-2 and TRBJ1-1, with D unresolved. The CDR3 is made up of 14 amino acids. The germline CDR1 and CDR2 sequences are SGHTA and FQGNSA. The V end lost 3 bases, the J end lost 12 bases, and 20 bases lay between the germline ends. This chain's CDR3 is CASSLKWAASSTFF. CDR3 DNA sequence: TGTGCCAGCAGCTTGAAGTGGGCAGCCTCCTCAACTTTCTTT.

The genes are TRBV2 and TRBJ2-6, with 11 bases identical to TRBD1. Germline V gene sequence: CDR1 SNHLY, CDR2 FYNNEI. Losses at the gene ends were 6 bases for V and 0 bases for J; bases not matched to a gene: 7. This CDR3 contains 18 residues. CDR3 DNA sequence: TGTGCCAGCAGCGAGGACAGGGGGCATAACTCTGGGGCCAACGTCCTGACTTTC. It specifies CASSEDRGHNSGANVLTF.

The chain combines TRBV5-1 with TRBJ2-3; the match to TRBD2 covers 10 bases. Germline trimming cut 5 bases from V and 4 bases from J; bases unmatched to any gene: 4. This CDR3 comprises 14 residues. CDR1 SGHRS and CDR2 YFSETQ come from the germline V gene. The chain's CDR3 is CASRGAGGADTQYF. As DNA, the CDR3 is TGCGCCAGCAGGGGAGCGGGAGGGGCAGATACGCAGTATTTT.

To note about this clone: The sample has other DNA sequences that encode this CDR3 too. The chain is built from TRBV30 and TRBJ1-1; TRBD1 matches 10 bases. CDR1 and CDR2 from the germline V gene are GTSNPN and SVGIG (reference sequence). Trimming took 4 bases from V and 3 from J; bases not matched to a gene: 2. The CDR3 length is 13 residues. The CDR3 nucleotides read TGTGCCTGGATGGGACAGGGGTACACTGAAGCTTTCTTT. This codes for CAWMGQGYTEAFF.

The chain is built from TRBV30 and TRBJ2-5, with 8 bases matching TRBD2. The V gene end was trimmed by 2 bases and the J gene end by 5 bases; junction bases not matched to a gene: 7. CDR1 is GTSNPN, CDR2 SVGIG, per germline (reference sequence). The CDR3 contains 14 residues. The DNA of the CDR3 is TGTGCCTGGAGTTTCGGGGGGGCATGGGAGACCCAGTACTTC. Translated, it gives CAWSFGGAWETQYF. Together with reference TRBV30 and TRBJ2-5, the CDR3 gives the full variable domain: SQTIHQWPATLVQPVGSPLSLECTVEGTSNPNLYWYRQAAGRGLQLLFYSVGIGQISSEVPQNLSASRPQDRQFILSSKKLLLSDSGFYLCAWSFGGAWETQYFGPGTRLLVL.

This clone showed up just a few times. The chain links TRBV7-2 to TRBJ2-7, with 8 nucleotides matching TRBD1. Trimming removed 4 bases from V and 6 bases from J; junction bases left unmatched: 11. Germline CDR1 reads SGHTA; CDR2 reads FQGNSA. CDR3 length: 15 residues. The CDR3 region has the DNA TGTGCCAGCAGCTACCGGACAGGGCCAGGGCGCGAGCAGTACTTC. This codes for CASSYRTGPGREQYF.

This clone has only one observation. The CDR3 protein is CASSRLAGASYNEQFF. In DNA form, the CDR3 reads TGCGCCAGCAGCCGTTTAGCGGGAGCTTCCTACAATGAGCAGTTCTTC. The V call is TRBV5-1, the J call TRBJ2-1, with 9 bases lining up with TRBD2. CDR1 and CDR2 (germline): SGHRS, YFSETQ. V lost 4 bases to trimming and J lost 1 base; unmatched junction nucleotides: 6. There are 16 residues in the CDR3.

The genes are TRBV11-3 and TRBJ1-5, with 8 nucleotides matching TRBD1. Germline loops: CDR1 SGHNT, CDR2 YENEEA. The CDR3 runs to 15 residues. The junction had 6 bases not matched to a gene; V was cut back by 4 bases and J by 4 bases. The CDR3 coding sequence is TGTGCCAGCAGCTCGGGCAGGGGGCCTAATCAGCCCCAGCATTTT. Its protein is CASSSGRGPNQPQHF. The full variable domain, rest sourced from reference TRBV11-3 and TRBJ1-5, is EAGVVQSPRYKIIEKKQPVAFWCNPISGHNTLYWYLQNLGQGPELLIRYENEEAVDDSQLPKDRFSAERLKGVDSTLKIQPAELGDSAVYLCASSSGRGPNQPQHFGDGTRLSIL.

The gene calls are TRBV28 and TRBJ1-1; 8 positions agree with TRBD1. The CDR3 is 15 amino acids. Germline V gene data show CDR1 as MDHEN and CDR2 as SYDVKM. V was pared by 7 bases and J by 2 bases, with 9 bases of the junction left unmatched. The CDR3 loop is CASNSQGGLNTEAFF. The CDR3 nucleotides are TGTGCCAGCAATTCACAGGGGGGTCTAAACACTGAAGCTTTCTTT.

This chain links TRBV29-1 with TRBJ1-1; D call uncertain. Trimming left V 4 bases short and J 4 bases short, with 16 bases between. The CDR3 covers 14 residues. Germline CDR1 SQVTM, CDR2 ANQGSEA. The DNA of the CDR3 is TGCAGCGTTGTGGCCTTCAGTCCCATCACTGAAGCTTTCTTT. Translating it yields CSVVAFSPITEAFF.

The rearrangement joins TRBV19 to TRBJ1-5; TRBD1 matches at 12 bases. The CDR3 contains 17 residues. Germline V CDR1 and CDR2: LNHDA, SQIVND (reference sequence). V was clipped by 8 bases and J by 2 bases; unmatched bases: 10. The CDR3 sequence: CASSHRDRGRGNQPQHF. The CDR3, as DNA: TGTGCCAGTTCTCACCGGGACAGGGGGCGTGGCAATCAGCCCCAGCATTTT.

The chain is built from TRBV6-1 and TRBJ1-6, with D uncertain. The germline gives CDR1 MNHNS, CDR2 SASEGT. The CDR3 is 15 amino acids. V shed 2 bases and J shed 9 bases, with 14 bases lying between them. Written as DNA, the CDR3 is TGTGCCAGCAGTGAACGGCGAGGGTTCAGTTCACCCCTCCACTTT. Its translation is CASSERRGFSSPLHF.

The J gene is TRBJ2-1, the V gene TRBV5-8; 12 nucleotides match TRBD2. V lost 1 base and J lost 7; bases outside the gene matches: 6. Germline CDR1 and CDR2: SGHTS and YDEGEE. The CDR3 covers 16 residues. In DNA form, the CDR3 reads TGTGCCAGCAGCTTGTACGGGACTAGCGGGTATAATGAGCAGTTCTTC. Its protein is CASSLYGTSGYNEQFF.

The V call is TRBV29-1, the J call TRBJ2-3; 8 nucleotides line up with TRBD2. CDR3 length: 14 amino acids. V was pared by 1 base and J by 11 bases, with 11 bases of the junction left unmatched. The germline V gene encodes CDR1 SQVTM and CDR2 ANQGSEA. The DNA for the CDR3 is TGCAGCGTTGAAGGGGGACTAGGGACCGTACGGCAGTATTTT. It yields the protein CSVEGGLGTVRQYF.

J is TRBJ2-6 and V is TRBV7-9; weak D call: TRBD2 (5 bases). Trimming pared 5 bases from V and 2 bases from J, leaving 13 bases between. CDR1 is SEHNR, CDR2 FQNEAQ, per germline (reference sequence). The CDR3 runs to 16 residues. CDR3 nucleotide sequence: TGTGCCAGCAGCCATTCCATGGGAGCTGGGGCCAACGTCCTGACTTTC. It encodes CASSHSMGAGANVLTF.

The rearrangement links TRBV6-5 to TRBJ1-4, with D hard to call. Germline V gives CDR1 MNHEY, CDR2 SVGAGI. This CDR3 has 14 residues. V was pared by 7 bases and J by 5 bases, with 14 bases between. As DNA, the CDR3 is TGTGCCAGCAAGGACGGGAGAAGGAATGAAAAACTGTTTTTT. It specifies CASKDGRRNEKLFF.

This clone has just one count. This chain uses TRBV28 with TRBJ1-5, with D possibly matching TRBD1 (5 bases). The V end was cut by 7 bases, the J end by 11 bases, with 15 bases between. Germline lookup yields CDR1 MDHEN and CDR2 SYDVKM. The CDR3 contains 12 residues. The CDR3 nucleotides read TGTGCCAGCACCCCACCCCGGGGGGCCCAGCATTTT. Its translation: CASTPPRGAQHF.

The V gene is TRBV5-4, the J gene TRBJ1-6; the D gene is possibly TRBD1 (6 bases). V shed 4 bases and J shed 6 bases, with 14 bases lying between them. The length of the CDR3 is 15 residues. Germline values: CDR1 SGHNT, CDR2 YYREEE (reference sequence). The CDR3 DNA is TGTGCCAGCAGCAAACAGACAGGAGTTAATTCACCCCTCCACTTT. Protein: CASSKQTGVNSPLHF.

This clone came up once. The chain is built from TRBV7-6 and TRBJ2-2, with no clear D. Per germline, CDR1 SGHVS and CDR2 FNYEAQ. Trimming took 2 bases from V and 1 from J, leaving 8 bases between them. The length of the CDR3 is 15 residues. The CDR3 is CASSLPLVNTGELFF. CDR3 nucleotide sequence: TGTGCCAGCAGCTTACCGTTAGTGAACACCGGGGAGCTGTTTTTT.

This chain links TRBV30 with TRBJ1-1, with D maybe TRBD1 (6 bases). CDR1 is GTSNPN and CDR2 is SVGIG in the germline V gene (reference sequence). Trimming stripped 1 base from V and 0 bases from J, with 18 bases between. The CDR3 consists of 17 residues. CDR3 coding DNA: TGTGCCTGGAGTGAATACGTGGGGGGGCAGGTGAACACTGAAGCTTTCTTT. Translation: CAWSEYVGGQVNTEAFF.

This chain uses TRBV2 with TRBJ2-7; 10 nucleotides match TRBD2. Germline CDR1 and CDR2: SNHLY and FYNNEI. The CDR3 is made up of 14 amino acids. The V segment lost 6 bases and the J segment 2 bases; nucleotides outside the gene matches: 4. In DNA, the CDR3 is TGTGCCAGCAGGTGGACTAGCGGCCCCTACGAGCAGTACTTC. Translated, it gives CASRWTSGPYEQYF. The whole variable domain, filled in from reference TRBV2 and TRBJ2-7, reads EPEVTQTPSHQVTQMGQEVILRCVPISNHLYFYWYRQILGQKVEFLVSFYNNEISEKSEIFDDQFSVERPDGSNFTLKIRSTKLEDSAMYFCASRWTSGPYEQYFGPGTRLTVT.

A few counts support this clone. The rearrangement uses TRBV7-2 and TRBJ1-6; 10 bases agree with TRBD1. The ends lost 7 bases at V and 6 bases at J; junction bases unmatched: 15. The length of the CDR3 is 18 residues. Germline V gives CDR1 SGHTA, CDR2 FQGNSA. The CDR3 sequence is CASNPSGQGIYGNSPLHF. The CDR3 region has the DNA TGTGCCAGCAACCCCTCGGGACAGGGGATTTATGGTAATTCACCCCTCCACTTT.

The rearrangement uses TRBV5-4 and TRBJ1-1; 8 positions agree with TRBD1. Germline assignment: CDR1 SGHNT and CDR2 YYREEE (reference sequence). The V and J ends lost 5 bases and 10 bases, in that order; junction bases with no gene match: 10. This CDR3 region has 13 residues. The CDR3 sequence: CASRLTGASGAFF. CDR3 coding DNA: TGTGCCAGCAGACTGACAGGGGCATCAGGAGCTTTCTTT.

The chain is built from TRBV24-1 and TRBJ1-2; no reliable D call. V lost 0 bases and J lost 5, with 6 bases in between. The CDR3 runs 13 residues. In germline, CDR1 is KGHDR, CDR2 SFDVKD. The CDR3 DNA reads as TGTGCCACCAGTGATTTGAGCGGGTATGGCTACACCTTC. Its protein is CATSDLSGYGYTF.

The genes are TRBV9 and TRBJ2-1; 11 nucleotides match TRBD2. The CDR3 consists of 17 residues. CDR1 and CDR2 (germline): SGDLS, YYNGEE. V trimming: 1 base; J trimming: 4 bases; junction bases outside the gene matches: 7. The CDR3 protein is CASSVSPGTSGYNEQFF. CDR3 DNA sequence: TGTGCCAGCAGCGTATCTCCCGGGACTAGCGGTTACAATGAGCAGTTCTTC.

This clone has a count of ten or more. This chain connects TRBV29-1 to TRBJ1-5, with D possibly TRBD1 on 5 matching bases. Germline CDR1 and CDR2: SQVTM and ANQGSEA. Trimming took off 6 bases at V and 6 bases at J, with 18 bases between the two ends. This CDR3 has 14 residues. CDR3 DNA sequence: TGCAGCGTGACATTGGGGGGGGTTGGTCAGCCCCAGCATTTT. Residues: CSVTLGGVGQPQHF.

V is TRBV9 and J is TRBJ2-3, with 9 nucleotides matching TRBD2. Per the germline V gene, CDR1 is SGDLS and CDR2 is YYNGEE. The V and J ends lost 6 bases and 2 bases, in that order; junction bases with no gene match: 13. This CDR3 contains 17 residues. CDR3 DNA sequence: TGTGCCAGCACTAGCGGGAATACCCTAGGTCCCACAGATACGCAGTATTTT. This gives the protein CASTSGNTLGPTDTQYF. The full variable domain, in which reference TRBV9 and TRBJ2-3 provide the parts outside the CDR3, is DSGVTQTPKHLITATGQRVTLRCSPRSGDLSVYWYQQSLDQGLQFLIQYYNGEERAKGNILERFSAQQFPDLHSELNLSSLELGDSALYFCASTSGNTLGPTDTQYFGPGTRLTVL.